The TCR beta chain under discussion was sequenced for a study of T cells in Graves' hyperthyroidism and ophthalmopathy. To note about this clonotype: One end of the junction does not line up with germline, which may come from a read error.

The V gene's germline CDR1 is SGHAT and CDR2 FQDESV (reference sequence). The CDR3 has 14 amino acids. Researchers amplified the TCR beta CDR3 regions from RNA transcripts. Carried out on the TCR CDR3, a first-round RT-PCR used the HTBI primer set. In TCRdb, the multiplex PCR reads were re-called with MiXCR into one record per CDR3 protein. The repertoire includes roughly 520,000 distinct CDR3 sequences, approximately 24% of them detected once, and approximately 11% sits in the top ten. The sample was blood. The clonotype was recovered from a woman aged 25 to 45 with Graves' ophthalmopathy. The gene calls are TRBV11-1 and TRBJ1-1, with 8 positions matching TRBD1. The CDR3 loop reads CASSLWDRNTEACF. CDR3 coding DNA: TGTGCCAGCAGCTTGTGGGACAGGAACACTGAAGCTTGCTTT.